Listed below are T cell receptor beta chains from one sample, sequenced in a study of T cell changes during pregnancy in multiple sclerosis. Clones were read by immunoSEQ multiplex PCR, and TCRdb kept only the in-frame ones, dropping some. This table holds 30,000 to 40,000 clones, about 94% found once. The source was CD4+ T cells from peripheral blood mononuclear cells, collected in the second trimester of pregnancy. These receptors came from a female donor with multiple sclerosis, enrolled in a pregnancy study. CDR3s include the opening cysteine and the closing phenylalanine or tryptophan. The D gene is left open where the match is weak. The listing skips clone size in some rows; elsewhere it reads once, few, many or a size class.

-	-	TRBV5-1	TRBJ2-1	CASSPRGQSSYNEQFF	TGCGCCAGCAGCCCCCGAGGGCAAAGCTCCTACAATGAGCAGTTCTTC
-	TRBD1	TRBV27	TRBJ1-6	CASSHYRPRTGSYVSYNSPLHF	TGTGCCAGCAGTCACTACCGTCCCCGGACAGGTTCCTATGTATCCTATAATTCACCCCTCCACTTT
once	-	TRBV19	TRBJ2-7	CASSIPPGTGTYEQYF	TGTGCCAGTAGTATCCCGCCCGGGACTGGGACCTACGAGCAGTACTTC
-	-	TRBV6-1	TRBJ1-3	CASSQLSGNTIYF	TGTGCCAGCAGCCAACTCTCTGGAAACACCATATATTTT
-	TRBD2	TRBV7-2	TRBJ2-7	CASSLTSGVGYEQYF	TGTGCCAGCAGCCTCACTAGCGGAGTGGGCTACGAGCAGTACTTC
-	TRBD2	TRBV7-2	TRBJ2-3	CATGTRGTDTQYF	TGTGCCACCGGGACTAGGGGGACAGATACGCAGTATTTT
once	TRBD2	TRBV18	TRBJ2-1	CASSQDGGEYNEQFF	TGTGCCAGCTCACAGGACGGGGGGGAGTACAATGAGCAGTTCTTC
-	-	TRBV7-3	TRBJ2-5	CASSRGLQETQYF	TGTGCCAGCAGCCGGGGTCTCCAAGAGACCCAGTACTTC
-	TRBD2	TRBV2	TRBJ2-3	CASSERRGDTDTQYF	TGTGCCAGCAGTGAACGGCGGGGGGACACAGATACGCAGTATTTT
few	-	TRBV18	TRBJ1-1	CASSRTGNTEAFF	TGTGCCAGCTCACGCACAGGGAACACTGAAGCTTTCTTT
-	-	TRBV28	TRBJ2-5	CASRQSGSRVRETQYF	TGTGCCAGCAGACAATCGGGATCCCGTGTGCGAGAGACCCAGTACTTC
-	-	TRBV18	TRBJ2-7	CASSPSSGTHHEQYF	TGTGCCAGCTCACCGAGCTCCGGGACTCATCACGAGCAGTACTTC